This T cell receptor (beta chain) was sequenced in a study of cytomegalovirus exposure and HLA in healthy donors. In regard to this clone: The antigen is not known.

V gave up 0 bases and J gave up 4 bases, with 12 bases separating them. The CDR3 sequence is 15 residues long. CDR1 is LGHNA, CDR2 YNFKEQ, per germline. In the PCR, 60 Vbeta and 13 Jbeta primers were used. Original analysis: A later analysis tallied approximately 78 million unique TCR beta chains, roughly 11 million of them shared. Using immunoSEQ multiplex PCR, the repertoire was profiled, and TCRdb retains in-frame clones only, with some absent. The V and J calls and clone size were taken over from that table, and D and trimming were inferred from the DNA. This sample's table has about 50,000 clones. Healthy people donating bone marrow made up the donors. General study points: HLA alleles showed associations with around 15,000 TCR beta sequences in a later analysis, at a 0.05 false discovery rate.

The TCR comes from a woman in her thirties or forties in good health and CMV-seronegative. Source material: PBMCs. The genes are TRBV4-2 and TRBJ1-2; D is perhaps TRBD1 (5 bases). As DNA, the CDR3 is TGTGCCAGCAGCCAAGAAACAGGCCCACCCTATGGCTACACCTTC. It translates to CASSQETGPPYGYTF.